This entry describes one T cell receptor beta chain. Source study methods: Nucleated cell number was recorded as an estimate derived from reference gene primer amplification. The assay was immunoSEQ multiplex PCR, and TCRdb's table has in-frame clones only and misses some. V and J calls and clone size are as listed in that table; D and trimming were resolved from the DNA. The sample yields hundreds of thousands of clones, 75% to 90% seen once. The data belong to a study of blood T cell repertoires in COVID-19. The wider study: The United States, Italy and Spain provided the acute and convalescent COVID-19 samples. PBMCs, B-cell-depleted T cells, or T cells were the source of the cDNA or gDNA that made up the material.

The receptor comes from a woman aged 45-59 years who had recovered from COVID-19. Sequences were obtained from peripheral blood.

The CDR3: CASSPRDRISTDTQYF. CDR3 sequence (DNA): TGCGCCAGCAGCCCGCGGGACCGAATTAGCACAGATACGCAGTATTTT. The rearrangement links TRBV4-3 to TRBJ2-3, with D perhaps matching TRBD2 (6 bases). This CDR3 is 16 amino acids long. Germline assignment: CDR1 LGHNA and CDR2 YSLEER. Trimming left V 4 bases short and J 0 bases short, with 14 bases between.